This T cell receptor (beta chain) was sequenced during a study of cytotoxic CD8 clonotypes in ibrutinib-treated CLL. Study observations and caveats: The times at which samples were taken varied between sustained-remission and progressing patients.

Germline CDR1 reads SGHNT; CDR2 reads YYREEE (reference sequence). V was shortened by 7 bases and J by 4 bases, with 12 bases between the two germline ends. CDR3 length: 13 residues. Comment on this clone: Its antigen is as yet unknown.

TCRdb's copy holds only in-frame clones and misses some; the assay was immunoSEQ multiplex PCR. Of roughly 200,000 clones in the sample, 65% to 80% were seen once. The chain links TRBV5-4 to TRBJ2-1; D is uncertain. The sequence was obtained from a human donor with chronic lymphocytic leukemia. The material sequenced was PBMCs, taken after 12 months of ibrutinib treatment. CDR3 loop: CASSVDRYNEQFF. The CDR3 DNA sequence: TGTGCCAGCTCCGTCGACCGATACAATGAGCAGTTCTTC.